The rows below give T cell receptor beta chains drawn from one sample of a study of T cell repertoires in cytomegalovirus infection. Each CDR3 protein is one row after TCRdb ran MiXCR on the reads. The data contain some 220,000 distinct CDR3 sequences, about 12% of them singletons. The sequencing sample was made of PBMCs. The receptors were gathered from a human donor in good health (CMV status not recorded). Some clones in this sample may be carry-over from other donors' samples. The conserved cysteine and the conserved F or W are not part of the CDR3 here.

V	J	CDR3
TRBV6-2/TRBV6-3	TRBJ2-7	ASSYTGGYEQY
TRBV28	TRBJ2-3	ASSLSPWRGGTDTQY
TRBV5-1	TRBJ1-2	ASTTTGGEANYGYT
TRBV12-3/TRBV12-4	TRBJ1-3	ASSLRDARRNTIY
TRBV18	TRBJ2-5	ASRTQQETQY
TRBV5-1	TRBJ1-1	ASSLEPPHTEAF
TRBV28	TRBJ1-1	ASSSGHGVFEAF
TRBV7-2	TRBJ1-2	ASSLNRGQFYGYT
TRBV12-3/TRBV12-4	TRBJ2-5	ASRFGTGGQETQY
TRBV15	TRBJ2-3	ATSIVAGGPDTQY
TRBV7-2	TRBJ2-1	ASRLARTSGNEQF
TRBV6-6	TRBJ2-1	ASTPGLPANEQF
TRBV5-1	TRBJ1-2	ASSLEADLYGYT
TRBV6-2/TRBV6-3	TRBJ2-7	ASIETGEGNEQY
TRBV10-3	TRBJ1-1	AISVLDRDPEAF
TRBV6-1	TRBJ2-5	ASSLMTGHQETQY
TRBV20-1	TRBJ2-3	SAPRSGSVADTQY